One and the same sample provided the 9 T cell receptor beta chains below, sequenced in a study of T cell responses to AZD1222 COVID-19 vaccine. The assay was immunoSEQ multiplex PCR, and TCRdb's table has in-frame clones only and misses some. The sample yields approximately 94,000 clones, approximately 87% seen once. The sequencing here drew on peripheral blood, taken on day 0 of MenACWY control vaccination. These receptors were obtained from an adult in good health.

This clone was picked up a small number of times. The chain links TRBV7-2 to TRBJ2-2; possibly TRBD2 for D (6 bases). This CDR3 has 14 residues. V dropped 4 bases and J dropped 7 bases, with 13 bases sitting between them. Germline CDR1 SGHTA, CDR2 FQGNSA. This chain's CDR3 is CASSSFRTIGELFF. CDR3 coding DNA: TGTGCCAGCAGCTCTTTCAGGACTATCGGGGAGCTGTTTTTT. Full variable domain (missing parts from reference TRBV7-2 and TRBJ2-2): GAGVSQSPSNKVTEKGKDVELRCDPISGHTALYWYRQSLGQGLEFLIYFQGNSAPDKSGLPSDRFSAERTGGSVSTLTIQRTQQEDSAVYLCASSSFRTIGELFFGEGSRLTVL.

The chain joins TRBV6-5 to TRBJ1-2; D is possibly TRBD1 (6 bases). The CDR3 length is 14 residues. Germline-derived CDR1 and CDR2 are MNHEY and SVGAGI. Trimming cost V 2 bases and J 3 bases, with 10 bases left between them. CDR3 sequence reads: CASSYGGPDYGYTF. In DNA, the CDR3 is TGTGCCAGCAGTTACGGGGGGCCAGACTATGGCTACACCTTC.

This sequence joins TRBV19 and TRBJ1-5, with D possibly being TRBD1 (5 bases). CDR3 length: 15 residues. Looked up from germline, CDR1 is LNHDA and CDR2 is SQIVND (reference sequence). The V end was cut by 8 bases, the J end by 0 bases, with 14 bases between. The CDR3 is CASSDSSNSNQPQHF. The DNA for the CDR3 is TGTGCCAGTTCCGACAGTTCAAATAGCAATCAGCCCCAGCATTTT. Drawing the rest from reference TRBV19 and TRBJ1-5, the complete variable domain is DGGITQSPKYLFRKEGQNVTLSCEQNLNHDAMYWYRQDPGQGLRLIYYSQIVNDFQKGDIAEGYSVSREKKESFPLTVTSAQKNPTAFYLCASSDSSNSNQPQHFGDGTRLSIL.

This clone came up a few times. This chain links TRBV28 with TRBJ1-2; D is uncertain. Trimming shortened V by 4 bases and J by 8 bases, and 17 bases separated the two germline ends. Germline V CDR1 and CDR2: MDHEN, SYDVKM. The CDR3 spans 14 residues. The CDR3 nucleotides read TGTGCCAGCAGTTATACATTCGGGGTACAGGGCTACACCTTC. The encoded protein is CASSYTFGVQGYTF.

V usage is TRBV3-1 (or the pseudogene TRBV3-2) and J usage is TRBJ1-5; 8 positions match TRBD1. This CDR3 has 15 residues. The J segment lost 6 bases and the V segment lost 3 bases, leaving 7 bases of the junction unmatched. Germline CDR1 is LGHDT and CDR2 is YNNKEL (reference sequence). CDR3 sequence: CASSQDRVRSQPQHF. CDR3 DNA: TGTGCCAGCAGCCAGGACAGGGTGAGAAGTCAGCCCCAGCATTTT.

V gene TRBV21-1 combines with J gene TRBJ1-4; no check of the table's D call, TRBD1, against the DNA was made. TRBV21-1 is shown as a pseudogene. The CDR3 is 13 amino acids. In DNA form, the CDR3 reads TGTGCCAGCAGCACGACAGGGGGCGAAAAACTGTTTTTT. As protein: CASSTTGGEKLFF.

CDR3 sequence: CASSLGGQATGEQYF. CDR3 nucleotides: TGCGCCAGCAGCTTAGGGGGACAGGCAACTGGCGAGCAGTACTTC. The chain carries TRBV5-1 and TRBJ2-7, with 8 nucleotides matching TRBD1. V shed 2 bases and J 6 bases; nucleotides not matched to a gene: 10. The CDR3 runs to 15 residues. Germline loops: CDR1 SGHRS, CDR2 YFSETQ.

The gene calls are TRBV5-6 and TRBJ1-1; D gene unclear. Germline CDR1 is SGHDT and CDR2 is YYEEEE. V lost 3 bases to trimming and J lost 5 bases, with 23 bases between them. The CDR3 is 17 amino acids. CDR3 coding DNA: TGTGCCAGCAGCTCCCTTTCAACAGTGACTAAGAGGACTGAAGCTTTCTTT. It encodes CASSSLSTVTKRTEAFF.

This chain uses TRBV6-5 with TRBJ2-2; D is unresolved. CDR3 size: 14 residues. CDR1 is MNHEY, CDR2 SVGAGI, per germline. Trimming stripped 2 bases from V and 4 bases from J, with 8 bases between. The CDR3 loop reads CASSYGEFTGELFF. The CDR3 DNA reads TGTGCCAGCAGTTACGGGGAATTCACCGGGGAGCTGTTTTTT.